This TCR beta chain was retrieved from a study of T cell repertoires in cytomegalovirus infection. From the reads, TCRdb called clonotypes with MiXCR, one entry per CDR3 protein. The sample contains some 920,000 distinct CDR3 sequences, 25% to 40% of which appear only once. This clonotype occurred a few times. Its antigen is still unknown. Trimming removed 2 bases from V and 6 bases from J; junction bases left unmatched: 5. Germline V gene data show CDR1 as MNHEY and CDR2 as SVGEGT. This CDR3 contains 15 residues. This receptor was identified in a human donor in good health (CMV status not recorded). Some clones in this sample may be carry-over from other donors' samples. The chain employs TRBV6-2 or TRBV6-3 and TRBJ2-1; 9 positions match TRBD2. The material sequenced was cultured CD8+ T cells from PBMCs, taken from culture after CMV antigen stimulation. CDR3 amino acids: CASSYGGGDPNEQFF. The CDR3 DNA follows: TGTGCCAGCAGTTACGGCGGGGGGGATCCCAATGAGCAGTTCTTC.